This T cell receptor (beta chain) stems from a study of patients and donors after allogeneic stem cell transplantation. This CDR3 is built from 16 residues. Germline loops: CDR1 LGHNA, CDR2 YSLEER. The V gene end was trimmed by 1 base and the J gene end by 4 bases; junction bases not matched to a gene: 7. TCRdb itself ran the RT-PCR reads through MiXCR, one entry per CDR3 protein. Of approximately 150,000 distinct CDR3 sequences detected, approximately 35% appear once; the ten largest clones hold around 50%. The chain has TRBV4-3 and TRBJ2-1; 7 nucleotides align to TRBD1. Sequenced: blood, either unsorted or a sorted T cell fraction (not recorded which). This receptor was identified in a human donor who was either an allogeneic HSCT recipient or a stem cell or donor lymphocyte infusion donor (not recorded which). It is not recorded whose cells these are; they may come from a transplant donor. Here the CDR3 reads CASSQGLDRVYNEQFF. The CDR3 DNA is TGCGCCAGCAGCCAAGGCCTCGACAGGGTTTACAATGAGCAGTTCTTC.